The clone carrying this T cell receptor (beta chain) was counted between two and nine times. The data were taken from a study of identical twins. The germline gives CDR1 SGHNT, CDR2 YYREEE (reference sequence). Germline trimming cut 0 bases from V and 6 bases from J; bases unmatched to any gene: 3. CDR3 length: 14 residues. From the 5' RACE reads, TCRdb called clonotypes with MiXCR, one entry per CDR3 protein. The data hold 1.5 million to 2 million distinct CDR3 sequences, with more than 30% observed a single time. V gene TRBV5-4 combines with J gene TRBJ1-2; TRBD1 matches at 9 bases. This receptor was obtained from a newborn girl in good health. Sequencing was carried out using cord blood. In nucleotides, the CDR3 is TGTGCCAGCAGCTTGGTCACAGGGGGCGATGGCTACACCTTC. It codes for CASSLVTGGDGYTF.